This record looks at one T cell receptor (beta chain) sequence and its context. Between the trimmed V and J ends, which lost 4 bases and 6 bases, there was a span of 11 bases. In germline, CDR1 is MGHRA, CDR2 YSYEKL. This CDR3 is 13 amino acids long. A single record per CDR3 protein comes from TCRdb applying MiXCR to the 5' RACE reads. The data show about 35,000 distinct CDR3 sequences, with 5.4% seen just once and 5.5% to 7% held by the top ten. The sample is drawn from a study of early T cells in non-severe SARS-CoV-2 infection. This TCR derives from an adult who was a healthcare worker with PCR-confirmed SARS-CoV-2 infection or an uninfected control (not recorded which). J is TRBJ2-3 and V is TRBV4-1; D gene uncertain. The sample was whole blood, taken at baseline. This CDR3 is CASSLSPRDTQYF. CDR3 sequence (DNA): TGCGCCAGCAGCCTTAGCCCCAGGGATACGCAGTATTTT.